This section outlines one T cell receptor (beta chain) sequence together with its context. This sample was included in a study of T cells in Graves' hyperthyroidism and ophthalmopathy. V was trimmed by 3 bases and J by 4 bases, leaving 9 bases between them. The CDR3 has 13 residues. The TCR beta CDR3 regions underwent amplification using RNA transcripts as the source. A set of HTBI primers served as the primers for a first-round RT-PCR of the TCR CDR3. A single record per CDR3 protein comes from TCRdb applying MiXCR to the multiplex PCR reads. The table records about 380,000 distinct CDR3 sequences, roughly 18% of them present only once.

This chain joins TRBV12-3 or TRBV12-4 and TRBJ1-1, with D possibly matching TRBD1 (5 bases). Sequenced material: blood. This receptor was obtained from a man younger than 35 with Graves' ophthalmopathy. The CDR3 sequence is CASSFQGSTEAFF. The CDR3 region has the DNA TGTGCCAGCAGTTTTCAGGGCTCCACTGAAGCTTTCTTT.